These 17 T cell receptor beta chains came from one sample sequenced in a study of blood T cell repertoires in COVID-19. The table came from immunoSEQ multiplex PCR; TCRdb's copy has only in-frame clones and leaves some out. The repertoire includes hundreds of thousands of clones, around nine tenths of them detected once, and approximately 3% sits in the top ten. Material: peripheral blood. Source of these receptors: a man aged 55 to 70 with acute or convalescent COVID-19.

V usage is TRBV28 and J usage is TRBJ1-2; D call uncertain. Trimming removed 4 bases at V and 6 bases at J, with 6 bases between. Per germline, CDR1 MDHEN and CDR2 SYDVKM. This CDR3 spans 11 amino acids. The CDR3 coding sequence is TGTGCCAGCAGTTCCACGGATGGCTACACCTTC. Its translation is CASSSTDGYTF.

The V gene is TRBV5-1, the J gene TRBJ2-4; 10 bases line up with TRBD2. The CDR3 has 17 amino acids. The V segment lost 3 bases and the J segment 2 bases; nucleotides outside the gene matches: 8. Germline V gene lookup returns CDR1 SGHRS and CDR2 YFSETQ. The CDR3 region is CASSSSSGGDPKNIQYF. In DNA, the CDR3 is TGCGCCAGCAGCTCCTCTAGCGGGGGAGACCCCAAAAACATTCAGTACTTC.

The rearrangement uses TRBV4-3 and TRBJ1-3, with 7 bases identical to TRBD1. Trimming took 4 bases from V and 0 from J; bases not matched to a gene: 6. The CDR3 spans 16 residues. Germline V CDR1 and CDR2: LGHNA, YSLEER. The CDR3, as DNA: TGCGCCAGCAGCCCAGGACAGGCGAACTCTGGAAACACCATATATTTT. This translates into CASSPGQANSGNTIYF.

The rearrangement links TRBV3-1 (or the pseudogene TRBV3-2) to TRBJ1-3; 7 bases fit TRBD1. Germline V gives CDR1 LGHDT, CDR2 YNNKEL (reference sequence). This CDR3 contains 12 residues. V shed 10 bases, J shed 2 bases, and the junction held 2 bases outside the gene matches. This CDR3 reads CATQGAGNTIYF. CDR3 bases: TGTGCCACCCAGGGGGCTGGAAACACCATATATTTT.

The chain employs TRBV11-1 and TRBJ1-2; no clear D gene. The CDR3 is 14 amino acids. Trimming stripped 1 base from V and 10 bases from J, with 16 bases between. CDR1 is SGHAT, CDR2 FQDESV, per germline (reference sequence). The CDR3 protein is CASSLGRQTLHYTF. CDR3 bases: TGTGCCAGCAGCTTAGGGCGGCAGACCCTACACTACACCTTC.

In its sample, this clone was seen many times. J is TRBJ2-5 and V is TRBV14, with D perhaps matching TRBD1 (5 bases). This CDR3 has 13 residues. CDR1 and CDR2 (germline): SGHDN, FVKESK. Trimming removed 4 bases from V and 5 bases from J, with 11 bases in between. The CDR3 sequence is CASSPQVGETQYF. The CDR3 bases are TGTGCCAGCAGCCCACAGGTCGGGGAGACCCAGTACTTC. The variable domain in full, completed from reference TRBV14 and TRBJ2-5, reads EAGVTQFPSHSVIEKGQTVTLRCDPISGHDNLYWYRRVMGKEIKFLLHFVKESKQDESGMPNNRFLAERTGGTYSTLKVQPAELEDSGVYFCASSPQVGETQYFGPGTRLLVL.

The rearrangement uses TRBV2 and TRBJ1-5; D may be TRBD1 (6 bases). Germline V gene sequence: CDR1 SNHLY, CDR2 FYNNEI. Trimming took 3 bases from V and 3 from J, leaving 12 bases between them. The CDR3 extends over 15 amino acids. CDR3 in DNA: TGTGCCAGCAGTGATGGGGGGGGCCCCAATCAGCCCCAGCATTTT. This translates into CASSDGGGPNQPQHF.

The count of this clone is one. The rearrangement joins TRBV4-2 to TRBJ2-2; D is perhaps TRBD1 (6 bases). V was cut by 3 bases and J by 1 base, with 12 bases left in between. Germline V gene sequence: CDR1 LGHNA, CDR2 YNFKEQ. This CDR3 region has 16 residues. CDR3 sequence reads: CASSHDRRENTGELFF. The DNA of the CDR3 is TGTGCCAGCAGCCACGACAGGCGAGAGAACACCGGGGAGCTGTTTTTT.

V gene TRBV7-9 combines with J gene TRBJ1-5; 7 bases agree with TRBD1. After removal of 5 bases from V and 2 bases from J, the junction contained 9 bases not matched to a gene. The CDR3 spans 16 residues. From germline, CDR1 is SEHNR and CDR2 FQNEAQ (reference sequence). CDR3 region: CASSVGGQVGNQPQHF. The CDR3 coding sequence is TGTGCCAGCAGCGTAGGGGGCCAGGTTGGCAATCAGCCCCAGCATTTT.

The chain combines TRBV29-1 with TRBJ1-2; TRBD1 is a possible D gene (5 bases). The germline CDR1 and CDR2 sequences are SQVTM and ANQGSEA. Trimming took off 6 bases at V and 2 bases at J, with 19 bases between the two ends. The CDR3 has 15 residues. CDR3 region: CSVAERAGTNYGYTF. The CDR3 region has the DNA TGCAGCGTCGCGGAGCGGGCAGGGACCAACTATGGCTACACCTTC.

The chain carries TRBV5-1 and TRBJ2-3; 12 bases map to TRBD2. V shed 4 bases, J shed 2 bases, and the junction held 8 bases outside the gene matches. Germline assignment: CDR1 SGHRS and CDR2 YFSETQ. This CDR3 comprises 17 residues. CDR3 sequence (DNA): TGCGCCAGCAGCCTAACTAGCGGGGGGACCAACACAGATACGCAGTATTTT. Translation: CASSLTSGGTNTDTQYF. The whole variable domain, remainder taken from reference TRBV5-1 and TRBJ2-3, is KAGVTQTPRYLIKTRGQQVTLSCSPISGHRSVSWYQQTPGQGLQFLFEYFSETQRNKGNFPGRFSGRQFSNSRSEMNVSTLELGDSALYLCASSLTSGGTNTDTQYFGPGTRLTVL.

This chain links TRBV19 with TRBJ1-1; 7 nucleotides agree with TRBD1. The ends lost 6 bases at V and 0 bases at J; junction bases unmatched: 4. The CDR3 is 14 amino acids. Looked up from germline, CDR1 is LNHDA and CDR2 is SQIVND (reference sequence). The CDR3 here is CASRPTGLNTEAFF. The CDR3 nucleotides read TGTGCCAGTAGGCCGACAGGGTTGAACACTGAAGCTTTCTTT.

The CDR3 nucleotides read TGCGCCAGCACGGGAGAAGGGGTAACTGAAGCTTTCTTT. This sequence encodes CASTGEGVTEAFF. V and J are TRBV5-1 and TRBJ1-1; perhaps TRBD1 as D (5 bases). Germline V gene data show CDR1 as SGHRS and CDR2 as YFSETQ. Deletions cut 6 bases from V and 5 bases from J, with 14 bases between. The CDR3 covers 13 residues.

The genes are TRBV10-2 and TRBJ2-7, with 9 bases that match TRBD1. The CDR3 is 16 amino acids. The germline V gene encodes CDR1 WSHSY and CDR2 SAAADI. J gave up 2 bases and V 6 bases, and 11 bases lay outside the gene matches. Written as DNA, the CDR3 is TGCGCCAGCAGCGGCTCCGCCGGGACAGGGCCCTACGAGCAGTACTTC. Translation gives CASSGSAGTGPYEQYF.

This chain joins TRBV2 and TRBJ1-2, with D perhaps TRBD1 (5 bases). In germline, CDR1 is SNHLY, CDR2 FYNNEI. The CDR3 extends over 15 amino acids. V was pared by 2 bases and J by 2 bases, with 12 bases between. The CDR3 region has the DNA TGTGCCAGCAGTGAAATAGGGGCCATCAACTATGGCTACACCTTC. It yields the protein CASSEIGAINYGYTF.

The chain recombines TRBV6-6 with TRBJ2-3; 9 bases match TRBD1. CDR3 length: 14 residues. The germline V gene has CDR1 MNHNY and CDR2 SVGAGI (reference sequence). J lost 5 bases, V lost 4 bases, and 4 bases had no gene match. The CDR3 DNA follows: TGTGCCAGCAGTTCGGGACAGGGTGGAGATACGCAGTATTTT. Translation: CASSSGQGGDTQYF.

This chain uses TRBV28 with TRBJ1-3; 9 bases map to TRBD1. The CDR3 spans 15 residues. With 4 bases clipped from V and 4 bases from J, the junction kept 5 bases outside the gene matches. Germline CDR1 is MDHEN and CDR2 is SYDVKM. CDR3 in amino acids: CASSSTGTGGNTIYF. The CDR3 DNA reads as TGTGCCAGCAGTTCGACCGGGACAGGGGGAAACACCATATATTTT.